The 16 T cell receptor beta chains below all came from one sample that was sequenced in a study of T cells in Graves' hyperthyroidism and ophthalmopathy. Using RNA transcripts as the source, TCR beta CDR3 regions were amplified. First-round RT-PCR of the TCR CDR3 relied on the HTBI primer set. TCRdb used MiXCR to reprocess the multiplex PCR reads, holding one entry per CDR3 protein. The sample records 550,000 to 700,000 distinct CDR3 sequences, 46% being singletons. Source material: peripheral blood or thyroid tissue (not recorded which). The receptors originated from an adult woman with Graves' disease, either hyperthyroidism or ophthalmopathy (not recorded which).

V gene TRBV20-1 combines with J gene TRBJ1-4, with D unclear. CDR3 length equals 17 residues. CDR1 DFQATT and CDR2 SNEGSKA come from the germline V gene (reference sequence). With 2 bases removed from V and 8 bases from J, the gap between germline ends came to 24 bases. The CDR3 region is CSARWNPDWALGEKLFF. The CDR3 DNA reads as TGCAGTGCTAGATGGAATCCTGATTGGGCCCTAGGCGAAAAACTGTTTTTT.

Comments on this clonotype: This may be a read error, as it is one base from a much larger clone. This chain connects TRBV7-9 to TRBJ1-3; D is undetermined. Trimming took off 9 bases at V and 0 bases at J, with 12 bases between the two ends. Germline V gene lookup returns CDR1 SEHNR and CDR2 FQNEAQ (reference sequence). CDR3 length: 14 amino acids. CDR3 protein: CASLGLHSGNTIYF. The DNA of the CDR3 is TGTGCCAGTCTAGGACTACACTCTGGAAACACCATATATTTT.

At least ten counts were recorded for this clonotype. J is TRBJ2-5 and V is TRBV20-1, with 7 bases that match TRBD2. This CDR3 region has 14 residues. The V segment lost 6 bases and the J segment 5 bases; nucleotides outside the gene matches: 12. Germline CDR1 DFQATT, CDR2 SNEGSKA (reference sequence). CDR3 coding DNA: TGCAGTGCGCCTCCAACCGGGGGGTTCGAGACCCAGTACTTC. This encodes CSAPPTGGFETQYF.

The sample holds many counts of this clonotype. The genes are TRBV5-1 and TRBJ2-7, with 7 bases lining up with TRBD1. After removal of 0 bases from V and 5 bases from J, the junction contained 8 bases not matched to a gene. The CDR3 is 15 residues long. Germline V CDR1 and CDR2: SGHRS, YFSETQ. The CDR3 protein is CASSLVGRGIDEQYF. The CDR3 DNA is TGCGCCAGCAGCTTGGTCGGCAGGGGGATCGACGAGCAGTACTTC. Supplemented by reference TRBV5-1 and TRBJ2-7, the full variable domain reads KAGVTQTPRYLIKTRGQQVTLSCSPISGHRSVSWYQQTPGQGLQFLFEYFSETQRNKGNFPGRFSGRQFSNSRSEMNVSTLELGDSALYLCASSLVGRGIDEQYFGPGTRLTVT.

The chain is built from TRBV2 and TRBJ1-4, with 10 nucleotides matching TRBD1. Germline V gene lookup returns CDR1 SNHLY and CDR2 FYNNEI. V was clipped by 4 bases and J by 7 bases; unmatched bases: 6. This CDR3 comprises 15 residues. The CDR3 bases are TGTGCCAGCAGTGCCCCGGGGACAGGGGTTGAAAAACTGTTTTTT. Protein sequence: CASSAPGTGVEKLFF. Supplemented by reference TRBV2 and TRBJ1-4, the full variable domain reads EPEVTQTPSHQVTQMGQEVILRCVPISNHLYFYWYRQILGQKVEFLVSFYNNEISEKSEIFDDQFSVERPDGSNFTLKIRSTKLEDSAMYFCASSAPGTGVEKLFFGSGTQLSVL.

This clonotype was seen many times. The chain uses TRBV5-1 and TRBJ2-7; TRBD2 matches 9 bases. Losses at the gene ends were 2 bases for V and 3 bases for J; bases not matched to a gene: 0. CDR1 is SGHRS and CDR2 is YFSETQ in the germline V gene. The CDR3 totals 13 residues. CDR3 protein: CASSFSGSYEQYF. DNA for the CDR3: TGCGCCAGCAGCTTTAGCGGGAGCTACGAGCAGTACTTC.

The DNA of the CDR3 is TGTGCCAGCAGCCATCAAGCCATGAACACTGAAGCTTTCTTT. This translates into CASSHQAMNTEAFF. The rearrangement links TRBV7-9 to TRBJ1-1, with D uncertain. The length of the CDR3 is 14 residues. Per germline, CDR1 SEHNR and CDR2 FQNEAQ (reference sequence). V was shortened by 5 bases and J by 0 bases, with 10 bases between the two germline ends.

This clonotype was observed at least ten times. The CDR3 loop reads CASSLAAGTGGYEQYF. The CDR3 DNA sequence: TGCGCCAGCAGCTTGGCCGCCGGGACAGGGGGCTACGAGCAGTACTTC. The chain carries TRBV5-1 and TRBJ2-7; 11 bases fit TRBD1. The germline V gene encodes CDR1 SGHRS and CDR2 YFSETQ. The CDR3 has 16 amino acids. After removal of 0 bases from V and 3 bases from J, the junction contained 5 bases not matched to a gene. Complete variable domain (other parts from reference TRBV5-1 and TRBJ2-7): KAGVTQTPRYLIKTRGQQVTLSCSPISGHRSVSWYQQTPGQGLQFLFEYFSETQRNKGNFPGRFSGRQFSNSRSEMNVSTLELGDSALYLCASSLAAGTGGYEQYFGPGTRLTVT.

The J gene is TRBJ1-5, the V gene TRBV7-2; no clear D gene. Germline CDR1 and CDR2: SGHTA and FQGNSA. This CDR3 is 15 amino acids long. Trimming removed 3 bases from V and 11 bases from J, with 20 bases in between. DNA of the CDR3: TGTGCCAGCAGCTTGATAGCGGGAGCTCCAGAGACCCAGCATTTT. Translating it yields CASSLIAGAPETQHF.

This clonotype appeared once. This chain uses TRBV29-1 with TRBJ2-7; TRBD1 aligns across 12 bases. The V segment lost 6 bases and the J segment 5 bases; nucleotides outside the gene matches: 2. The CDR3 length is 12 residues. The germline V gene has CDR1 SQVTM and CDR2 ANQGSEA. The CDR3 loop reads CSVGTGGDEQYF. The CDR3 DNA reads TGCAGCGTCGGGACAGGGGGCGACGAGCAGTACTTC.

This clonotype was seen at least ten times. The chain recombines TRBV9 with TRBJ2-5, with D hard to call. V lost 3 bases and J lost 5, with 14 bases in between. Germline lookup yields CDR1 SGDLS and CDR2 YYNGEE. The CDR3 extends over 14 amino acids. The CDR3, as DNA: TGTGCCAGCAGCGAACGGGCCCCCGGGGAGACCCAGTACTTC. This codes for CASSERAPGETQYF.

This clonotype was observed many times. The chain uses TRBV6-5 and TRBJ1-2, with a tentative D call TRBD1 (6 bases). Germline V gene lookup returns CDR1 MNHEY and CDR2 SVGAGI. This CDR3 comprises 13 residues. Trimming removed 2 bases from V and 4 bases from J, with 8 bases in between. CDR3 in DNA: TGTGCCAGCAGTTACGGACAGTCCTATGGCTACACCTTC. This gives the protein CASSYGQSYGYTF.

The V and J genes are TRBV7-6 and TRBJ1-4; a possible D gene is TRBD1 (5 bases). This CDR3 has 12 amino acids. V was pared by 6 bases and J by 17 bases, with 19 bases between. The germline V gene encodes CDR1 SGHVS and CDR2 FNYEAQ. The CDR3 reads CASSRQGLNCFF. The CDR3 DNA reads as TGTGCCAGCAGTCGTCAGGGACTGAACTGTTTTTTT.

The sample holds a few counts of this clonotype. V gene TRBV28 combines with J gene TRBJ1-4; D not certain. The CDR3 extends over 15 amino acids. Trimming left V 3 bases short and J 8 bases short, with 16 bases between. In germline, CDR1 is MDHEN, CDR2 SYDVKM. CDR3 coding DNA: TGTGCCAGCAGTTTCGTCTTCTGGAAGGAAGAAAAACTGTTTTTT. It encodes CASSFVFWKEEKLFF.

Written as DNA, the CDR3 is TGTGCCAGTAGTCCCCCCGGGACTCCCCCCCCAGATACGCAGTATTTT. Translated: CASSPPGTPPPDTQYF. The chain is built from TRBV19 and TRBJ2-3; possibly TRBD2 for D (6 bases). Trimming took off 5 bases at V and 4 bases at J, with 19 bases between the two ends. The germline V gene encodes CDR1 LNHDA and CDR2 SQIVND (reference sequence). The length of the CDR3 is 16 residues. The full variable domain, with the rest looked up from reference TRBV19 and TRBJ2-3, is DGGITQSPKYLFRKEGQNVTLSCEQNLNHDAMYWYRQDPGQGLRLIYYSQIVNDFQKGDIAEGYSVSREKKESFPLTVTSAQKNPTAFYLCASSPPGTPPPDTQYFGPGTRLTVL.

To note about this clonotype: Relative to the germline gene, one junction end is altered; a read error may explain this. V and J are TRBV10-3 and TRBJ2-7; D unclear. The CDR3 totals 12 residues. Germline CDR1 and CDR2: ENHRY and SYGVKD. CDR3 amino acids: CAISESTEELYF. CDR3 DNA sequence: TGTGCCATCAGTGAGTCGACTGAGGAGCTGTACTTC.